These 19 T cell receptor beta chains came from one sample sequenced in a study of graft-versus-host responses after intestinal transplantation. Their target antigens are unknown. TCRdb's table, derived via immunoSEQ multiplex PCR, lists solely in-frame clones and lacks some. The sample contains more than 75,000 clones, less than 95% of which appear only once. The sequenced sample was unstimulated CD4+ T cells sorted from spleen or lymph node cells, obtained before transplant. These receptors were collected from a human donor who was the organ donor for an intestinal transplant.

This chain uses TRBV19 with TRBJ2-5; D is unresolved. Trimming removed 4 bases at V and 5 bases at J, with 23 bases between. Germline assignment: CDR1 LNHDA and CDR2 SQIVND (reference sequence). The CDR3 extends over 17 amino acids. In DNA, the CDR3 is TGTGCCAGTAGTACCACCCGTTTGAGTGTCTGGTCGGAGACCCAGTACTTC. Protein product: CASSTTRLSVWSETQYF.

The chain couples TRBV28 to TRBJ2-3; 10 bases are a match to TRBD2. Trimming at V came to 8 bases and at J to 3 bases, leaving 11 bases not matched to a gene. In germline, CDR1 is MDHEN, CDR2 SYDVKM. This CDR3 comprises 16 residues. CDR3 amino acids: CASRPGLAVATDTQYF. The CDR3 bases are TGTGCCAGCCGGCCTGGACTAGCGGTAGCAACAGATACGCAGTATTTT.

The chain couples TRBV30 to TRBJ2-7; 8 positions match TRBD2. The ends lost 4 bases at V and 3 bases at J; junction bases unmatched: 2. This CDR3 contains 12 residues. Germline CDR1 reads GTSNPN; CDR2 reads SVGIG (reference sequence). The CDR3, as DNA: TGTGCCTGGAATCGGGGGGGCTACGAGCAGTACTTC. This sequence encodes CAWNRGGYEQYF.

The V call is TRBV28, the J call TRBJ2-7, with D hard to call. With 11 bases removed from V and 2 bases from J, the gap between germline ends came to 19 bases. The CDR3 spans 14 residues. Germline CDR1 MDHEN, CDR2 SYDVKM. This CDR3 is CAESDERSAYEQYF. CDR3 bases: TGTGCCGAGTCTGACGAGAGGTCGGCCTACGAGCAGTACTTC. Full variable domain (missing parts from reference TRBV28 and TRBJ2-7): DVKVTQSSRYLVKRTGEKVFLECVQDMDHENMFWYRQDPGLGLRLIYFSYDVKMKEKGDIPEGYSVSREKKERFSLILESASTNQTSMYLCAESDERSAYEQYFGPGTRLTVT.

This rearrangement joins TRBV29-1 to TRBJ2-7, with 8 bases fitting TRBD1. CDR3 length: 17 amino acids. Trimming took 6 bases from V and 2 from J; bases not matched to a gene: 18. CDR1 is SQVTM, CDR2 ANQGSEA, per germline. For the CDR3, the DNA is TGCAGCGTGAGGCCTCAGGGGGCGAATAGTTCACCCTACGAGCAGTACTTC. Encoded protein: CSVRPQGANSSPYEQYF.

This chain links TRBV10-3 with TRBJ1-6; no reliable D call. Germline V gene lookup returns CDR1 ENHRY and CDR2 SYGVKD. V lost 4 bases, J lost 5 bases, and 9 bases lay in between. CDR3 length: 14 amino acids. This CDR3 reads CAISGPLNNSPLHF. The CDR3, as DNA: TGTGCCATCAGTGGCCCACTTAATAATTCACCCCTCCACTTT.

The CDR3 reads CASTNRGLYGYTF. The CDR3 DNA sequence: TGTGCCAGCACCAACAGGGGGTTGTATGGCTACACCTTC. This chain uses TRBV7-9 with TRBJ1-2; 8 nucleotides match TRBD1. J gave up 5 bases and V 7 bases, and 6 bases lay outside the gene matches. There are 13 residues in the CDR3. Germline CDR1 and CDR2: SEHNR and FQNEAQ (reference sequence).

The chain is built from TRBV18 and TRBJ1-2, with D uncertain. The CDR3 length is 16 residues. CDR1 and CDR2 from the germline V gene are KGHSH and LQKENI. Trimming stripped 3 bases from V and 5 bases from J, with 19 bases between. CDR3 in DNA: TGTGCCAGCTCACCCCCGGCCGGCACTAGGAAGTATGGCTACACCTTC. This codes for CASSPPAGTRKYGYTF.

The rearrangement links TRBV11-2 to TRBJ2-1; no firm D call. Germline CDR1 SGHAT, CDR2 FQNNGV. This CDR3 region has 19 residues. The V and J ends lost 4 bases and 8 bases respectively, with 30 bases between them. The CDR3 reads CASSSRPQRLPGPTHEQFF. As DNA, the CDR3 is TGTGCCAGCAGCTCAAGACCTCAACGACTTCCCGGTCCTACTCATGAGCAGTTCTTC.

The genes are TRBV14 and TRBJ2-5; possible D gene TRBD1, 6 bases. V shed 1 base and J shed 2 bases, with 14 bases lying between them. This CDR3 contains 16 residues. Per germline, CDR1 SGHDN and CDR2 FVKESK. CDR3 protein: CASSQVGIRGQETQYF. The CDR3 DNA follows: TGTGCCAGCAGCCAAGTCGGGATAAGGGGGCAAGAGACCCAGTACTTC.

The J gene is TRBJ2-3, the V gene TRBV5-6; TRBD2 agrees at 7 bases. This CDR3 is 17 amino acids long. The germline CDR1 and CDR2 sequences are SGHDT and YYEEEE. Trimming at V came to 3 bases and at J to 3 bases, leaving 13 bases not matched to a gene. The CDR3 DNA is TGTGCCAGCAGCTGGAACTTTCCGGGGGGACCGACAGATACGCAGTATTTT. Protein product: CASSWNFPGGPTDTQYF.

This chain connects TRBV5-1 to TRBJ1-6, with TRBD1 identical over 7 bases. The CDR3 sequence is 16 residues long. The J segment lost 7 bases and the V segment lost 4 bases, leaving 11 bases of the junction unmatched. Germline CDR1 and CDR2: SGHRS and YFSETQ. Written as DNA, the CDR3 is TGCGCCAGCAGCGGAGGACAGGAAGGGTCAAATTCACCCCTCCACTTT. This codes for CASSGGQEGSNSPLHF.

V gene TRBV7-7 combines with J gene TRBJ1-1; D gene ambiguous. Germline lookup yields CDR1 SSHAT and CDR2 FNYEAQ (reference sequence). The V end was cut by 5 bases, the J end by 8 bases, with 12 bases between. The CDR3 contains 12 residues. In DNA form, the CDR3 reads TGTGCCAGCAGCCCAGAGGATCGGGAAGCTTTCTTT. Its protein product is CASSPEDREAFF.

J is TRBJ1-5 and V is TRBV29-1; TRBD1 aligns across 10 bases. The CDR3 contains 15 residues. The V segment lost 6 bases and the J segment 3 bases; nucleotides outside the gene matches: 8. Germline V gives CDR1 SQVTM, CDR2 ANQGSEA. CDR3 in DNA: TGCAGCGTAAGGACAGGGGGGTCTAACAATCAGCCCCAGCATTTT. Translated, it gives CSVRTGGSNNQPQHF. The full variable domain, completed using reference TRBV29-1 and TRBJ1-5, is SAVISQKPSRDICQRGTSLTIQCQVDSQVTMMFWYRQQPGQSLTLIATANQGSEATYESGFVIDKFPISRPNLTFSTLTVSNMSPEDSSIYLCSVRTGGSNNQPQHFGDGTRLSIL.

The rearrangement joins TRBV11-3 to TRBJ1-6; no firm D call. The CDR3 length is 15 residues. Germline CDR1 and CDR2: SGHNT and YENEEA. V was cut by 1 base and J by 1 base, with 5 bases left in between. The CDR3 DNA reads TGTGCCAGCAGCTTAGGAGGGTCCTATAATTCACCCCTCCACTTT. This sequence encodes CASSLGGSYNSPLHF.

A single count supports this clone. V usage is TRBV10-3 and J usage is TRBJ2-3; 7 bases align to TRBD2. The germline V gene encodes CDR1 ENHRY and CDR2 SYGVKD. V shed 0 bases, J shed 6 bases, and the junction held 9 bases outside the gene matches. The CDR3 extends over 16 amino acids. The CDR3 spells CAISESWTSLADTQYF. The CDR3 DNA reads TGTGCCATCAGTGAGTCCTGGACTAGTCTTGCGGATACGCAGTATTTT.

The rearrangement joins TRBV9 to TRBJ2-7; tentatively, D is TRBD1 (6 bases). Trimming took 5 bases from V and 2 from J, leaving 26 bases between them. In germline, CDR1 is SGDLS, CDR2 YYNGEE. The CDR3 length is 18 residues. CDR3 sequence reads: CASSPGHPSFPKPYEQYF. In DNA, the CDR3 is TGTGCCAGCAGTCCGGGACACCCAAGTTTTCCGAAGCCCTACGAGCAGTACTTC.

The CDR3 region has the DNA TGTGCCAGCGGGGGGACAGCCGAACGCTACACCTTC. It translates to CASGGTAERYTF. The chain carries TRBV27 and TRBJ1-2, with 7 bases fitting TRBD1. Per the germline V gene, CDR1 is MNHEY and CDR2 is SMNVEV (reference sequence). The CDR3 is 12 residues long. With 8 bases clipped from V and 9 bases from J, the junction kept 9 bases outside the gene matches.

The V and J genes are TRBV9 and TRBJ1-2; TRBD1 matches at 7 bases. V trimming: 4 bases; J trimming: 2 bases; junction bases outside the gene matches: 11. The CDR3 is 16 residues long. CDR1 and CDR2 (germline): SGDLS, YYNGEE. The CDR3 loop reads CASSPRGGLTNYGYTF. The CDR3 bases are TGTGCCAGCAGCCCTAGAGGGGGCCTCACAAACTATGGCTACACCTTC. Supplemented by reference TRBV9 and TRBJ1-2, the full variable domain reads DSGVTQTPKHLITATGQRVTLRCSPRSGDLSVYWYQQSLDQGLQFLIQYYNGEERAKGNILERFSAQQFPDLHSELNLSSLELGDSALYFCASSPRGGLTNYGYTFGSGTRLTVV.